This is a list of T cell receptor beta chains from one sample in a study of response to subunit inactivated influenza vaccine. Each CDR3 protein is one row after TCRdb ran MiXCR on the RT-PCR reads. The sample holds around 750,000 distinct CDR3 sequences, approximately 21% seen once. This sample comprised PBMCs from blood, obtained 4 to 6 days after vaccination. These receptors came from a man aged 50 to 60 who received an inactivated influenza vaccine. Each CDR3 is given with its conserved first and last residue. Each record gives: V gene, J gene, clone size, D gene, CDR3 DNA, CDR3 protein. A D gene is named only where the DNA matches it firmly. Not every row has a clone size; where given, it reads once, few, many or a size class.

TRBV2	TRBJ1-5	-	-	TGTGCCAGCAGTCCAGACCTTTTCCAGCCCCAGCATTTT	CASSPDLFQPQHF
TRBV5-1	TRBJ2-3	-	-	TGCGCCAGCAGCTTTGCGGTTGGGGGCAGCACAGATACGCAGTATTTT	CASSFAVGGSTDTQYF
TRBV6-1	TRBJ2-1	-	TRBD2	TGTGCCAGCAGCCACCCTTTAGGGAGGGCCGGCAATGAGCAGTTCTTC	CASSHPLGRAGNEQFF
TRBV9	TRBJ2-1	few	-	TGTGCCAGCAGCGTAGAGGGGGGAGAGGGCTACAATGAGCAGTTCTTC	CASSVEGGEGYNEQFF
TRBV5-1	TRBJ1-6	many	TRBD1	TGCGCCAGCAGCCTAAAATCGACAGGGGGCAATTCACCCCTCCACTTT	CASSLKSTGGNSPLHF
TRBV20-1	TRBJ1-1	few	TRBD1	TGCAGTGCGGGGGGTGGACAGGCAGTCAACACTGAAGCTTTCTTT	CSAGGGQAVNTEAFF
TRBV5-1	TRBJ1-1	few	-	TGCGCCAGCAGCTTGGTTCTGCGGGGTGAAGCTTTCTTT	CASSLVLRGEAFF
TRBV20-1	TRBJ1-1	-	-	TGCAGTGCTAAGAGGGGGTCCTTCGCTGAAGCTTTCTTT	CSAKRGSFAEAFF
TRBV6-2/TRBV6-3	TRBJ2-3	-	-	TGTGCCAGCAGTTACTGGTCCAGGGGAACCTATAGCACAGATACGCAGTATTTT	CASSYWSRGTYSTDTQYF
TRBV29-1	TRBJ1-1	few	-	TGCAGCGCTACAGCGAACACTGAAGCTTTCTTT	CSATANTEAFF
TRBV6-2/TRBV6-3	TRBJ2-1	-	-	TGTGCCAGCAGTTACTCGATCAGTTTGGTGGAGCAGTTCTTC	CASSYSISLVEQFF
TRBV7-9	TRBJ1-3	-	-	TGTGCCAGCAGCTTAGCCGACAGGACCCTAGCCGGAAACACCATATATTTT	CASSLADRTLAGNTIYF
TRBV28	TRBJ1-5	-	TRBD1	TGTGCCAGCAGTTTACCGGGACAGTTTCGCAATCAGCCCCAGCATTTT	CASSLPGQFRNQPQHF
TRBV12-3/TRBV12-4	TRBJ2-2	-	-	TGTGCCAGCAGTCCCTCTTTTATCGGTAACACCGGGGAGCTGTTTTTT	CASSPSFIGNTGELFF
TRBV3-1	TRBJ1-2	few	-	TGTGCCAGCAGCCAAGTCTTTCTAGGACAGAGGGATGGCTACACCTTC	CASSQVFLGQRDGYTF
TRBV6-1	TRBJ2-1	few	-	TGTGCCAGCGGGCGGACACAGAGCTCCTACAATGAGCAGTTCTTC	CASGRTQSSYNEQFF
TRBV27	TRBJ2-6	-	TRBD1	TGTGCCAGCAGACCCGGACAGGGGAGCTCTGGGGCCAACGTCCTGACTTTC	CASRPGQGSSGANVLTF
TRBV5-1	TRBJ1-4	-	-	TGCGCCAGCAGCTTGGAAGCAACTAATGAAAAACTGTTTTTT	CASSLEATNEKLFF
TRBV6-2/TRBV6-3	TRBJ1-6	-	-	TGTGCCAGCATCTCAAGTCGGGTGGGAGTGACCCTCCACTTT	CASISSRVGVTLHF
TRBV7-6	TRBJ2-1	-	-	TGTGCCAGCAGCTTATTGGGGCATCGCAATGAGCAGTTCTTC	CASSLLGHRNEQFF
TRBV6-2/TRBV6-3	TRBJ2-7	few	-	TGTGCCAGCAGTCAAGGGGCGCATTGGGACGAGCAGTACTTC	CASSQGAHWDEQYF
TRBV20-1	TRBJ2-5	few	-	TGCAGTGCTAGCAGGATCGGGGGCCTCCAAGAGACCCAGTACTTC	CSASRIGGLQETQYF
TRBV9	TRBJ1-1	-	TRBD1	TGTGCCAGCAGCGTAGGGGTTAGGGGCACAGGGGACACTGAAGCTTTCTTT	CASSVGVRGTGDTEAFF
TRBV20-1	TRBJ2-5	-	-	TGCAGTGCTAGGGACTCGAACCAAGAGACCCAGTACTTC	CSARDSNQETQYF
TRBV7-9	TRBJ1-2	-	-	TGTGCCAGCAGCAAGACAGACATCACCATCTATGGCTACACCTTC	CASSKTDITIYGYTF
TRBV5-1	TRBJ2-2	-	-	TGCGCCAGCAGTTTTTACAGGGAAACCGGGGAGCTGTTTTTT	CASSFYRETGELFF
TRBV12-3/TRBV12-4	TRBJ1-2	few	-	TGTGCCAGCAGTTTAGGCCCATACTATGGCTACACCTTC	CASSLGPYYGYTF
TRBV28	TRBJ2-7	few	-	TGTGCCAGCAATGAACCTAGCGCCGAAACATCCTACGAGCAGTACTTC	CASNEPSAETSYEQYF
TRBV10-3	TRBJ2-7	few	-	TGTGCCACCAAAGCGATCGACAGGTACGAGCAGTACTTC	CATKAIDRYEQYF
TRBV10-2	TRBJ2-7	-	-	TGCGCCAGCAGTGAGTCGTGGGGTCCCTACGAGCAGTACTTC	CASSESWGPYEQYF
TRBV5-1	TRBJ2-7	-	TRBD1	TGCGCCAGCAGCCCGGGACAGGGTTCCCACGAGCAGTACTTC	CASSPGQGSHEQYF
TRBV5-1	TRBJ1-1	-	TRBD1	TGCGCCAGCTGCCCTGGACAGGCGAACACTGAAGCTTTCTTT	CASCPGQANTEAFF
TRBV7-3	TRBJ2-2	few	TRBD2	TGTGCCAGCAGCCCAGGGACTAGCGGGAACGGCGGGGAGCTGTTTTTT	CASSPGTSGNGGELFF
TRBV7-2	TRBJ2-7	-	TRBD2	TGTGCCAGCAGCCAGGGACTAGCGGGGGGGCCGAGAGAGCAGTACTTC	CASSQGLAGGPREQYF
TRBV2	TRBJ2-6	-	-	TGTGCCAGCAGACCCGGGCCAGTTAACGTCCTGACTTTC	CASRPGPVNVLTF
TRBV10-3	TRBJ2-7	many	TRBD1	TGTGCCATCAGCGGAGGGGGGACAGGGTATTTCTACGAGCAGTACTTC	CAISGGGTGYFYEQYF
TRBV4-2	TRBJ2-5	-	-	TGTGCCAGCAGCCAAGACAGACTGATACAAGAGACCCAGTACTTC	CASSQDRLIQETQYF
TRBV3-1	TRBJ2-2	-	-	TGTGCCAGCAGCAAGCAGACTCTGAACACCGGGGAGCTGTTTTTT	CASSKQTLNTGELFF
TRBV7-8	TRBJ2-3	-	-	TGTGCCAGCAGCTTGGGTTCAGGGGCTCCCACAGATACGCAGTATTTT	CASSLGSGAPTDTQYF
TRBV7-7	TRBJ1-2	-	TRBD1	TGTGCTAGCAGCCCCGGGACAGCCTTCAACTATGGCTACACCTTC	CASSPGTAFNYGYTF
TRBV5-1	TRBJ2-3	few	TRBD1	TGCGCCAGCAGCTTACAGGGGCCGGGCACAGATACGCAGTATTTT	CASSLQGPGTDTQYF
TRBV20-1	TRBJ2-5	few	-	TGCAGTGCTAGACCCGAACACGACATACTAGAGACCCAGTACTTC	CSARPEHDILETQYF
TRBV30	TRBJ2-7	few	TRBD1	TGTGCCTGGACAGGGACAGACTCCTACGAGCAGTACTTC	CAWTGTDSYEQYF
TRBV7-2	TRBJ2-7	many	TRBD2	TGTGCCAGCAGCCCAGGACTAGCGGCTCGAGAGCAGTACTTC	CASSPGLAAREQYF
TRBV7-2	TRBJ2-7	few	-	TGTGCCAGCAGCTTTAGTAGAGGGGAGAACTACGAGCAGTACTTC	CASSFSRGENYEQYF
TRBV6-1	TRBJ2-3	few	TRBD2	TGTGCCAGCAGCCGAGGACTAGCGGGAGGCACAGATACGCAGTATTTT	CASSRGLAGGTDTQYF
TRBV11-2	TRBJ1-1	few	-	TGTGCCAGCAGCTTAGCTCCTACGGGGACTGAAGCTTTCTTT	CASSLAPTGTEAFF